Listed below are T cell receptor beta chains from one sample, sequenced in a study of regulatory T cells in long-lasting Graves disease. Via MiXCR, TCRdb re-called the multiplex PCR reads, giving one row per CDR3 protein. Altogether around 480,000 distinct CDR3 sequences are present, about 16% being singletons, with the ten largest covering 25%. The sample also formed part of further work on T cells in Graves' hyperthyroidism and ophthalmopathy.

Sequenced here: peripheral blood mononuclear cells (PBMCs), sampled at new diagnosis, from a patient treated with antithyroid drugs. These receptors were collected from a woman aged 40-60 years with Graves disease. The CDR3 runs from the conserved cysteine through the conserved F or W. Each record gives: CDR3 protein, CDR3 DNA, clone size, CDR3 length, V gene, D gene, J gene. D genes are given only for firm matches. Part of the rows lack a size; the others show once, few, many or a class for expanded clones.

CASSVVGGGTGELFF	TGTGCCAGCAGCGTAGTAGGCGGGGGCACCGGGGAGCTGTTTTTT	few	15	TRBV9	TRBD2	TRBJ2-2
CASSQEAEGNTIYF	TGCGCCAGCAGCCAAGAAGCAGAAGGAAACACCATATATTTT	NA	14	TRBV4-1	NA	TRBJ1-3
CAISERQGGETQYF	TGTGCCATCAGTGAACGGCAGGGGGGAGAGACCCAGTACTTC	many	14	TRBV10-3	NA	TRBJ2-5
CASSLDEGGITDTQYF	TGTGCCAGCAGCTTAGATGAGGGGGGGATAACAGATACGCAGTATTTT	many	16	TRBV11-2	NA	TRBJ2-3
CASSWDGPHGYTF	TGTGCCAGCAGTTGGGACGGACCGCATGGCTACACCTTC	many	13	TRBV6-2/TRBV6-3	NA	TRBJ1-2
CASSESGGDYGYTF	TGTGCCAGCAGTGAATCCGGTGGAGACTATGGCTACACCTTC	NA	14	TRBV6-1	NA	TRBJ1-2
CASGFWTSGGAGSYNEQFF	TGTGCCAGCGGGTTTTGGACTAGCGGGGGGGCCGGGTCCTACAATGAGCAGTTCTTC	NA	19	TRBV7-6	TRBD2	TRBJ2-1
CASSQQDTHNSPLHF	TGTGCCAGCAGCCAACAGGACACACATAATTCACCCCTCCACTTT	NA	15	TRBV3-1	NA	TRBJ1-6
CASSQGGRVGNYNEQFF	TGTGCCAGCAGCCAAGGGGGTAGGGTTGGAAACTACAATGAGCAGTTCTTC	few	17	TRBV14	NA	TRBJ2-1
CASSVVPDRAISTYGYTF	TGTGCCAGCAGCGTAGTCCCGGACAGGGCTATATCGACCTATGGCTACACCTTC	few	18	TRBV9	TRBD1	TRBJ1-2
CASSRGTSGPGTQYF	TGTGCCAGCAGCCGAGGGACTAGCGGGCCCGGGACCCAGTACTTC	NA	15	TRBV3-1	TRBD2	TRBJ2-5
CATRGGQETQYF	TGTGCCACGAGAGGGGGGCAAGAGACCCAGTACTTC	NA	12	TRBV13	NA	TRBJ2-5
CASSPETDRNYGYTF	TGTGCCAGCTCACCTGAGACGGACAGGAACTATGGCTACACCTTC	NA	15	TRBV18	TRBD1	TRBJ1-2
CASSFRTGDSNQPQHF	TGTGCCAGCAGTTTTCGAACTGGGGATAGCAATCAGCCCCAGCATTTT	many	16	TRBV6-2/TRBV6-3	NA	TRBJ1-5
CAVSGGNNSPLHF	TGTGCCGTCTCGGGGGGGAATAATTCACCCCTCCACTTT	NA	13	TRBV6-1	NA	TRBJ1-6
CASASRDTLNQPQHF	TGTGCCAGCGCTAGCCGGGACACTCTCAATCAGCCCCAGCATTTT	NA	15	TRBV6-1	NA	TRBJ1-5
CASSSGTGYTDTQYF	TGTGCCAGCAGCTCCGGGACAGGGTACACAGATACGCAGTATTTT	many	15	TRBV12-3/TRBV12-4	TRBD1	TRBJ2-3
CASGLTGSSPLHF	TGTGCTAGTGGTTTGACGGGTTCATCACCCCTCCACTTT	few	13	TRBV12-5	NA	TRBJ1-6
CSAIDTGTQETQYF	TGCAGTGCTATAGATACCGGGACCCAAGAGACCCAGTACTTC	many	14	TRBV20-1	NA	TRBJ2-5
CAWKGSGNTIYF	TGTGCCTGGAAAGGGAGTGGAAACACCATATATTTT	NA	12	TRBV30	NA	TRBJ1-3
CASSGAGRANTEAFF	TGTGCCAGCAGTGGGGCGGGGCGGGCGAACACTGAAGCTTTCTTT	many	15	TRBV2	NA	TRBJ1-1
CASRERGGTYEQYF	TGTGCCAGTCGTGAGCGGGGGGGCACCTACGAGCAGTACTTC	few	14	TRBV19	TRBD2	TRBJ2-7
CASSQVVGETEAFF	TGTGCCAGCAGCCAAGTGGTGGGAGAGACTGAAGCTTTCTTT	many	14	TRBV3-1	NA	TRBJ1-1
CASSPPSLGIPYTF	TGTGCCAGCTCACCACCGTCTTTGGGGATCCCCTACACCTTC	many	14	TRBV18	NA	TRBJ1-2
CASSILTSGGAAYNEQFF	TGTGCCAGCAGTATCCTGACTAGCGGGGGGGCCGCATACAATGAGCAGTTCTTC	many	18	TRBV27	TRBD2	TRBJ2-1
CASSPISGTGNGYTF	TGTGCCAGCTCACCAATTAGCGGGACAGGGAATGGCTACACCTTC	many	15	TRBV18	TRBD1	TRBJ1-2
CASSQAVGPGNTIYF	TGTGCCAGCAGCCAAGCCGTCGGACCTGGAAACACCATATATTTT	many	15	TRBV3-1	NA	TRBJ1-3
CATQGIYNSPLHF	TGTGCCACCCAGGGGATCTATAATTCACCCCTCCACTTT	NA	13	TRBV6-2/TRBV6-3	NA	TRBJ1-6
CASSPRWGLTEESYGHTF	TGTGCCAGCAGCCCTAGGTGGGGTTTGACAGAAGAGTCCTATGGCCACACCTTC	NA	18	TRBV7-9	NA	TRBJ1-2
CASSQDYGTAMSEQFF	TGTGCCAGCAGCCAAGATTATGGGACAGCGATGAGTGAGCAGTTCTTC	many	16	TRBV14	TRBD1	TRBJ2-1
CASSGTGNNSPLHF	TGTGCCAGCAGCGGGACAGGGAATAATTCACCCCTCCACTTT	NA	14	TRBV9	TRBD1	TRBJ1-6
CSAVEPLRYSGFTEAFF	TGCAGTGCTGTCGAGCCCCTAAGATACTCTGGGTTCACTGAAGCTTTCTTT	many	17	TRBV20-1	NA	TRBJ1-1
CASSYDPRQGFAEAFF	TGTGCCAGCAGTTACGACCCAAGGCAGGGATTCGCTGAAGCTTTCTTT	few	16	TRBV6-2/TRBV6-3	NA	TRBJ1-1
CATSRDRTGGGNTIYF	TGTGCCACCAGCAGAGATAGGACAGGGGGTGGAAACACCATATATTTT	few	16	TRBV15	TRBD1	TRBJ1-3
CATSGWSTRRDIMNTEAFF	TGTGCCACCTCTGGTTGGTCTACAAGAAGGGACATCATGAACACTGAAGCTTTCTTT	many	19	TRBV28	NA	TRBJ1-1
CASSPWKDRRANYGYTF	TGTGCCAGCAGCCCATGGAAGGACAGGCGAGCTAACTATGGCTACACCTTC	many	17	TRBV7-6	TRBD1	TRBJ1-2
CASRYTGTPVTEAFF	TGTGCCAGCAGGTATACCGGGACACCGGTTACTGAAGCTTTCTTT	few	15	TRBV6-1	NA	TRBJ1-1
CASRAGTSGFTDTQYF	TGCGCCAGCAGAGCAGGGACTAGCGGATTCACAGATACGCAGTATTTT	many	16	TRBV5-1	TRBD2	TRBJ2-3